This paragraph reports one TCR beta chain. V lost 6 bases and J 9 bases, leaving 12 bases between the germline ends. CDR1 is MDHEN, CDR2 SYDVKM, per germline. The CDR3 runs to 12 residues. Time point of the sample: newly diagnosed GD, antithyroid drugs for less than 3 months. RNA isolated from PBMCs was used to make the TCR library. Arm-PCR of CDR3 regions and iRepertoire HTBI primers were used to build TCR beta libraries. Each CDR3 protein gets one entry after TCRdb re-called the multiplex PCR reads with MiXCR. The data hold hundreds of thousands of distinct CDR3 sequences, with 15% to 20% observed a single time. These data originate in a study of regulatory T cells in long-lasting Graves disease. These sequences were also reported in another study, on T cells in Graves' hyperthyroidism and ophthalmopathy. This second study says: TCR CDR3 regions were first amplified by RT-PCR with HTBI primers.

The receptor comes from a woman in her twenties or thirties with Graves disease. The sequencing used peripheral blood mononuclear cells (PBMCs), collected at new diagnosis, from a patient treated with antithyroid drugs. The chain couples TRBV28 to TRBJ2-1; D is undetermined. The CDR3 here is CASRPPTFEQFF. DNA for the CDR3: TGTGCCAGCAGACCACCGACGTTTGAGCAGTTCTTC.